The clone carrying this T cell receptor beta chain occurred many times. Its antigen is not known. Two oligonucleotides, mixed equimolar, formed the beta constant-region primer covering TRBC1 and TRBC2. The ligated cDNA underwent four PCR rounds using SP2 and nested alpha and beta constant-region primers. One entry per CDR3 protein results from TCRdb running MiXCR on the UMI-ligation and nested PCR reads. Of about 99,000 distinct CDR3 sequences in the sample, 13% to 15% were seen once. Deletions cut 0 bases from V and 6 bases from J, with 12 bases between. Germline V gives CDR1 DFQATT, CDR2 SNEGSKA (reference sequence). This CDR3 is built from 14 residues. This entry comes from a study of naive and memory T cell subsets. Study outcomes and limitations: Especially in CD8 cells, naive repertoires contained a few larger clonotypes, possibly CD45RA-re-expressing memory cells.

The sequence came from a human donor in good health. The V and J genes are TRBV20-1 and TRBJ2-1, with a weak D call TRBD2 (6 bases). Sequencing was performed on naive CD8+ T cells from blood. The CDR3 spells CSARDPGVGNEQFF. DNA for the CDR3: TGCAGTGCTAGAGATCCGGGAGTGGGCAATGAGCAGTTCTTC.